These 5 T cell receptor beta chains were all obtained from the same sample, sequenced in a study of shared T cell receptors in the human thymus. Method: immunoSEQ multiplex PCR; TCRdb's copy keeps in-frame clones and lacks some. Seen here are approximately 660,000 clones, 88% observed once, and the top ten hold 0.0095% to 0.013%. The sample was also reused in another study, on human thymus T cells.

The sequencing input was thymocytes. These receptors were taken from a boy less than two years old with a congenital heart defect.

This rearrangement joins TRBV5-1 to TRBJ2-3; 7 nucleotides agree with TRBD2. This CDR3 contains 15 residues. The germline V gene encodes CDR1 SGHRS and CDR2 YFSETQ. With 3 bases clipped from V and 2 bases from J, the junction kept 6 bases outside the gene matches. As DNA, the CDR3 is TGCGCCAGCAGCTCCTGGACTAGTTCCACAGATACGCAGTATTTT. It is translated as CASSSWTSSTDTQYF.

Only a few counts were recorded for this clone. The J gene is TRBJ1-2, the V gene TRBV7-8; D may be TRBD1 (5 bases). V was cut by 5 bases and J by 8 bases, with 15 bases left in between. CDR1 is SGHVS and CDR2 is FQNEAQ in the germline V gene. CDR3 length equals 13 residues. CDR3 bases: TGTGCCAGCAGCACAGGAGGAGGGTACGGCTACACCTTC. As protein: CASSTGGGYGYTF.

The CDR3 spells CASIKGAGVSGANVLTF. CDR3 nucleotide sequence: TGTGCCAGCATCAAAGGGGCAGGGGTCTCTGGGGCCAACGTCCTGACTTTC. This chain connects TRBV28 to TRBJ2-6; D possibly corresponds to TRBD1 (6 bases). The CDR3 extends over 17 amino acids. Germline V gives CDR1 MDHEN, CDR2 SYDVKM. V lost 7 bases and J 0 bases, leaving 16 bases between the germline ends.

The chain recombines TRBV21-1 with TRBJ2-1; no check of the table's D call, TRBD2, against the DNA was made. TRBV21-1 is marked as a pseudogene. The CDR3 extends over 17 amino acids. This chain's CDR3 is CASRRGGTSGNKNEQFF. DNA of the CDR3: TGTGCCAGCAGGAGGGGGGGGACTAGCGGGAATAAGAATGAGCAGTTCTTC.

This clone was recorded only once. The CDR3 sequence is CASSYTRDRVRSEAFF. DNA for the CDR3: TGTGCCAGCAGTTACACAAGGGACAGGGTTAGATCTGAAGCTTTCTTT. The rearrangement links TRBV6-5 to TRBJ1-1, with 9 bases matching TRBD1. The CDR3 is 16 residues long. J lost 6 bases, V lost 2 bases, and 10 bases had no gene match. CDR1 and CDR2 (germline): MNHEY, SVGAGI.